This record covers a single T cell receptor beta chain. Its specificity is not known. This sample stems from a study of response to subunit inactivated influenza vaccine. Germline assignment: CDR1 MNHEY and CDR2 SVGEGT. V lost 2 bases to trimming and J lost 3 bases; unmatched junction nucleotides: 5. The CDR3 is made up of 15 amino acids. Findings and limits, study-wide: That few new T cells are recruited by each seasonal influenza vaccination was the authors' suggestion.

TCRdb called the RT-PCR reads again in MiXCR, with one record for every CDR3 protein. The table shows around 150,000 distinct CDR3 sequences, with about a tenth occurring only once. The TCR originated in a man aged 50 to 60 who received an inactivated influenza vaccine. The chain carries TRBV6-2 or TRBV6-3 and TRBJ2-7, with TRBD1 matching over 9 bases. The material sequenced was non-naive T cells sorted from PBMCs, taken about 40 days after vaccination. The CDR3 DNA is TGTGCCAGCAGTTACCGGGACAGGGTATTCTACGAGCAGTACTTC. Protein: CASSYRDRVFYEQYF.